A selection of T cell receptor beta chains follows, all from one sample in a study of shared clonotypes between healthy human individuals. The data were produced by immunoSEQ multiplex PCR, yet TCRdb's version contains in-frame clones alone and is incomplete. The table includes fewer than 800,000 clones, 92% detected once. Sequencing used naive CD8+ T cells sorted from blood. Receptors originate from a young man in good health. Each CDR3 is given with its conserved first and last residue. The D gene is left open where the match is weak.

cdr3_aa cdr3_nt j_call d_call v_call
CASSPSDMANGELFF TGTGCCAGCAGTCCTTCGGACATGGCGAACGGGGAGCTGTTTTTT TRBJ2-2 - TRBV6-5
CASSFRDSFSGANVLTF TGTGCCAGCAGCTTCCGGGACAGCTTCTCTGGGGCCAACGTCCTGACTTTC TRBJ2-6 TRBD1 TRBV5-4
CASKWGNEQFF TGTGCCAGCAAATGGGGGAATGAGCAGTTCTTC TRBJ2-1 - TRBV2
CASSLAGRPYEQYF TGTGCCAGCAGCTTAGCAGGCCGACCCTACGAGCAGTACTTC TRBJ2-7 - TRBV7-9
CASSLIRGHYNEQFF TGTGCCAGCAGCTTAATAAGGGGCCACTACAATGAGCAGTTCTTC TRBJ2-1 - TRBV11-2
CASSFTTYTEAFF TGTGCCAGTAGTTTCACCACATACACTGAAGCTTTCTTT TRBJ1-1 - TRBV19
CASSLPGQGGTEAFF TGTGCCAGCAGCCTACCGGGACAGGGGGGAACTGAAGCTTTCTTT TRBJ1-1 TRBD1 TRBV7-3
CASSYSRTASNQPQHF TGTGCCAGCAGTTACTCGAGGACAGCTAGCAATCAGCCCCAGCATTTT TRBJ1-5 - TRBV6-6
CASSPDPSAVAFF TGTGCCAGCAGCCCAGACCCCAGCGCGGTAGCTTTCTTT TRBJ1-1 - TRBV11-3
CASSLQGSGRFEQFF TGTGCCAGCAGTTTACAAGGTAGCGGGAGATTTGAGCAGTTCTTC TRBJ2-1 TRBD2 TRBV27